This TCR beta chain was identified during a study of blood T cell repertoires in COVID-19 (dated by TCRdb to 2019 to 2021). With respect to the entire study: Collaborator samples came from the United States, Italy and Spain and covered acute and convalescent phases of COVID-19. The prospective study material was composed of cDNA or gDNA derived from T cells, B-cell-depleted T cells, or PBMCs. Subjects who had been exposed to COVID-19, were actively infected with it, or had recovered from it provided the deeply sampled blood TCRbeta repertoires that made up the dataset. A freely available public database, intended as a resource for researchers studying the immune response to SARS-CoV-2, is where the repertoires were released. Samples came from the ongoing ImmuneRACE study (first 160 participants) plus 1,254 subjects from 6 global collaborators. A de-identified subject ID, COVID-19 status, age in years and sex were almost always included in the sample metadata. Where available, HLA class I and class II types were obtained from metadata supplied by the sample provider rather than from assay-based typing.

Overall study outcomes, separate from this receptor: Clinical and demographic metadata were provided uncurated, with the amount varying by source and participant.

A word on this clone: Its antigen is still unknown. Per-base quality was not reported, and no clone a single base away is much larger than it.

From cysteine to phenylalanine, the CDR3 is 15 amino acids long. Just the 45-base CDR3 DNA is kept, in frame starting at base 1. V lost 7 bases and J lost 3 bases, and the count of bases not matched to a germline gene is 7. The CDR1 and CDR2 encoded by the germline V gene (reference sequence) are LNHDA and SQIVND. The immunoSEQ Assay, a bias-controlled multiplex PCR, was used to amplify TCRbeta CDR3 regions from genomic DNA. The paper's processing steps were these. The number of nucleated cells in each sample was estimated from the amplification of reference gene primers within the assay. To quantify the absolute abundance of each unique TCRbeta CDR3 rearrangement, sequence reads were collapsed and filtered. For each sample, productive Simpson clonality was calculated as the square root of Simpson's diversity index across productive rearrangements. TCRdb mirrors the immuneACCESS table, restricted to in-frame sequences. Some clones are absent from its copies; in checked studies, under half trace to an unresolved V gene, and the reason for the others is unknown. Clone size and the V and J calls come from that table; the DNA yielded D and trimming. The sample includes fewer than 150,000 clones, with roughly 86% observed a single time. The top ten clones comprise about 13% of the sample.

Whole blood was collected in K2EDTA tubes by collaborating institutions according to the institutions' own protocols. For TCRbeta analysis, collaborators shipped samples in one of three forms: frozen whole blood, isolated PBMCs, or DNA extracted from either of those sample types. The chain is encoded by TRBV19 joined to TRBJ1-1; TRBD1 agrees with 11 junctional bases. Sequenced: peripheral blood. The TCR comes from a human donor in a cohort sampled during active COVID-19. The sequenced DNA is TGTGCCAGTATAAGTGGGGGACAGGGGGACACTGAAGCTTTCTTT. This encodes CASISGGQGDTEAFF.